The 23 T cell receptor beta chains given below trace back to one sample, sequenced in a study of blood T cell repertoires in COVID-19. Here immunoSEQ multiplex PCR was the method, and the copy in TCRdb shows in-frame clones only, minus some. The data contain 50,000 or so clones, 80% to 95% of them singletons. The source material was peripheral blood. These receptors originate from a human donor with active COVID-19. The donor label of this sample is uncertain.

With regard to this clone: The junction departs from germline at one end; a sequencing error may be responsible. The V and J genes are TRBV7-9 and TRBJ1-1; 8 nucleotides line up with TRBD1. This CDR3 is 11 amino acids long. The V gene's germline CDR1 is SEHNR and CDR2 FQNEAQ (reference sequence). The CDR3 bases are TGTGCCAGCAGCTTTCAGGGGGCTGCATGCTTT. Protein: CASSFQGAACF.

This clone was seen only a few times. The rearrangement joins TRBV4-1 to TRBJ1-1; the D is unclear. Trimming took off 3 bases at V and 8 bases at J, with 7 bases between the two ends. The CDR3 is 11 residues long. The germline V gene has CDR1 MGHRA and CDR2 YSYEKL. CDR3 coding DNA: TGCGCCAGCAGCCACCGGGAAGAAGCTTTCTTT. Amino acids: CASSHREEAFF.

CDR3 in DNA: TGCGCCAGCAGCCGAGAGCAGGGGGCGCTTACAAGCTACACCTTC. Its protein is CASSREQGALTSYTF. The rearrangement uses TRBV4-3 and TRBJ1-2; 8 bases are shared with TRBD1. Germline CDR1 reads LGHNA; CDR2 reads YSLEER. The V segment lost 4 bases and the J segment 9 bases; nucleotides outside the gene matches: 13. The CDR3 consists of 15 residues.

This chain links TRBV19 with TRBJ2-3; TRBD2 matches 11 bases. V was clipped by 3 bases and J by 5 bases; unmatched bases: 1. The CDR3 extends over 14 amino acids. The V gene's germline CDR1 is LNHDA and CDR2 SQIVND (reference sequence). For the CDR3, the DNA is TGTGCCAGTAGTATGGGGACTAGCGGAGATACGCAGTATTTT. Protein product: CASSMGTSGDTQYF. The full variable domain, with the rest looked up from reference TRBV19 and TRBJ2-3, is DGGITQSPKYLFRKEGQNVTLSCEQNLNHDAMYWYRQDPGQGLRLIYYSQIVNDFQKGDIAEGYSVSREKKESFPLTVTSAQKNPTAFYLCASSMGTSGDTQYFGPGTRLTVL.

This chain joins TRBV5-1 and TRBJ2-3; tentatively, D is TRBD1 (6 bases). Germline V gives CDR1 SGHRS, CDR2 YFSETQ. The length of the CDR3 is 14 residues. V dropped 4 bases and J dropped 0 bases, with 9 bases sitting between them. CDR3 nucleotide sequence: TGCGCCAGCAGCCTGGACAGTAGCACAGATACGCAGTATTTT. Encoded protein: CASSLDSSTDTQYF.

The table lists this clone with a count of one. The V gene is TRBV27, the J gene TRBJ2-3, with TRBD2 matching 8 bases. Per the germline V gene, CDR1 is MNHEY and CDR2 is SMNVEV (reference sequence). There are 14 residues in the CDR3. Trimming at V came to 6 bases and at J to 0 bases, leaving 2 bases not matched to a gene. Written as DNA, the CDR3 is TGTGCCAGCAGGATAGCGGGAAGCACAGATACGCAGTATTTT. This translates into CASRIAGSTDTQYF.

The rearrangement links TRBV27 to TRBJ2-2; 7 nucleotides match TRBD2. With V trimmed by 6 bases and J by 7 bases, 5 bases remained unmatched. Germline loops: CDR1 MNHEY, CDR2 SMNVEV (reference sequence). This CDR3 is 13 amino acids long. CDR3 DNA sequence: TGTGCCAGCAGCTCCAGCGGGATCGGGGAGCTGTTTTTT. Its protein is CASSSSGIGELFF.

The rearrangement links TRBV6-1 to TRBJ2-7; 14 bases line up with TRBD2. The CDR3 loop spans 17 amino acids. The J segment lost 4 bases and the V segment lost 4 bases, leaving 9 bases of the junction unmatched. Per germline, CDR1 MNHNS and CDR2 SASEGT. The CDR3 DNA sequence: TGTGCCAGCAGTGGGACTACCGGGACTAGCGGGAGTTACGAGCAGTACTTC. This sequence encodes CASSGTTGTSGSYEQYF.

The count of this clone is one. This chain connects TRBV11-3 to TRBJ2-1; the D gene is possibly TRBD2 (5 bases). Germline CDR1 and CDR2: SGHNT and YENEEA. The CDR3 sequence is 13 residues long. Trimming removed 3 bases at V and 5 bases at J, with 8 bases between. The CDR3 nucleotides read TGTGCCAGCAGCTTTTCCGGGAACAATGAGCAGTTCTTC. As protein: CASSFSGNNEQFF.

The chain carries TRBV5-1 and TRBJ2-3; D possibly corresponds to TRBD2 (6 bases). Germline V CDR1 and CDR2: SGHRS, YFSETQ. Trimming took off 2 bases at V and 0 bases at J, with 13 bases between the two ends. The CDR3 spans 16 residues. This chain's CDR3 is CASSFDGSASTDTQYF. The CDR3, as DNA: TGCGCCAGCAGCTTCGACGGGAGTGCTAGCACAGATACGCAGTATTTT.

A single count supports this clone. V gene TRBV5-4 combines with J gene TRBJ1-6, with 10 bases matching TRBD1. This CDR3 is 16 amino acids long. Germline CDR1 and CDR2: SGHNT and YYREEE (reference sequence). The trim removed 2 bases at V and 9 bases at J, leaving 8 bases unmatched. In nucleotides, the CDR3 is TGTGCCAGCAGCTTAGCCGGGACAGGGGAAGGTTCACCCCTCCACTTT. Residues: CASSLAGTGEGSPLHF.

This sequence joins TRBV27 and TRBJ2-7; 9 nucleotides align to TRBD2. Germline V CDR1 and CDR2: MNHEY, SMNVEV (reference sequence). The CDR3 is 16 amino acids. The V segment lost 5 bases and the J segment 3 bases; nucleotides outside the gene matches: 11. The CDR3 DNA follows: TGTGCCAGCAGTCCTCAGACTAGCGGAAGCCGCTACGAGCAGTACTTC. It codes for CASSPQTSGSRYEQYF.

CDR3 region: CASSQDGAAGETQYF. In nucleotides, the CDR3 is TGTGCCAGCAGCCAAGATGGGGCGGCCGGGGAGACCCAGTACTTC. The V gene is TRBV3-1 (or the pseudogene TRBV3-2), the J gene TRBJ2-5; a weak D match, TRBD1 (5 bases). Germline values: CDR1 LGHDT, CDR2 YNNKEL (reference sequence). Trimming stripped 0 bases from V and 5 bases from J, with 13 bases between. The CDR3 contains 15 residues.

The chain is built from TRBV30 and TRBJ1-2; TRBD1 is a possible D gene (6 bases). The CDR3 length is 14 residues. Trimming shortened V by 5 bases and J by 3 bases, and 16 bases separated the two germline ends. CDR1 is GTSNPN and CDR2 is SVGIG in the germline V gene (reference sequence). The chain's CDR3 is CAWAGRGADYGYTF. CDR3 in DNA: TGTGCCTGGGCCGGGAGGGGGGCGGACTATGGCTACACCTTC. The full variable domain, its missing parts supplied by reference TRBV30 and TRBJ1-2, is SQTIHQWPATLVQPVGSPLSLECTVEGTSNPNLYWYRQAAGRGLQLLFYSVGIGQISSEVPQNLSASRPQDRQFILSSKKLLLSDSGFYLCAWAGRGADYGYTFGSGTRLTVV.

This sequence joins TRBV5-1 and TRBJ2-5; TRBD1 agrees at 7 bases. Germline lookup yields CDR1 SGHRS and CDR2 YFSETQ. With V trimmed by 3 bases and J by 2 bases, 4 bases remained unmatched. The CDR3 covers 14 residues. CDR3 region: CASSSGTAQETQYF. The CDR3, as DNA: TGCGCCAGCAGCTCGGGGACAGCTCAAGAGACCCAGTACTTC.

V gene TRBV7-2 combines with J gene TRBJ2-3, with D possibly TRBD2 on 7 matching bases. The CDR3 spans 15 residues. Trimming left V 3 bases short and J 4 bases short, with 14 bases between. Germline V gene data show CDR1 as SGHTA and CDR2 as FQGNSA. The CDR3 coding sequence is TGTGCCAGCAGCTTGGGCCGGGGGGCCGCAGATACGCAGTATTTT. Translated: CASSLGRGAADTQYF.

This clone was counted a single time. The chain couples TRBV6-5 to TRBJ2-7, with D unclear. Germline CDR1 is MNHEY and CDR2 is SVGAGI. Trimming removed 0 bases at V and 5 bases at J, with 17 bases between. The CDR3 totals 16 residues. CDR3 protein: CASSYSFSSLPHEQYF. CDR3 coding DNA: TGTGCCAGCAGTTACTCGTTCTCTAGTTTGCCTCACGAGCAGTACTTC.

The chain carries TRBV6-5 and TRBJ1-4, with 9 bases identical to TRBD1. The junction had 5 bases not matched to a gene; V was cut back by 7 bases and J by 8 bases. The V gene's germline CDR1 is MNHEY and CDR2 SVGAGI. This CDR3 has 13 amino acids. Here the CDR3 DNA reads TGTGCCAGCACTGGGACAGGGTGGGAAAAACTGTTTTTT. It encodes CASTGTGWEKLFF.

V and J are TRBV5-5 and TRBJ2-3; D is perhaps TRBD2 (6 bases). The CDR3 totals 15 residues. Trimming left V 0 bases short and J 1 base short, with 9 bases between. Per the germline V gene, CDR1 is SGHKS and CDR2 is YYEKEE (reference sequence). CDR3 protein: CASSLVSGGTDTQYF. Written as DNA, the CDR3 is TGTGCCAGCAGCTTGGTTAGCGGAGGCACAGATACGCAGTATTTT.

V usage is TRBV7-6 and J usage is TRBJ1-1; tentative D call: TRBD1 (5 bases). The CDR3 consists of 12 residues. V shed 11 bases and J shed 1 base, with 11 bases lying between them. In germline, CDR1 is SGHVS, CDR2 FNYEAQ. As DNA, the CDR3 is TGTGCCGTCGGAGGGGAGAACACTGAAGCTTTCTTT. Translation: CAVGGENTEAFF.

This chain joins TRBV27 and TRBJ1-1; possibly TRBD1 for D (5 bases). Trimming cost V 1 base and J 3 bases, with 9 bases left between them. The CDR3 extends over 14 amino acids. Germline CDR1 reads MNHEY; CDR2 reads SMNVEV (reference sequence). For the CDR3, the DNA is TGTGCCAGCAGTTTATTTGGGGGGGACACTGAAGCTTTCTTT. This encodes CASSLFGGDTEAFF.

The DNA of the CDR3 is TGTGCCAGCAATAAGCTCCTGACTTCTGGGGCCAACGTCCTGACTTTC. Encoded protein: CASNKLLTSGANVLTF. The genes are TRBV5-8 and TRBJ2-6; D is unresolved. Germline V gene lookup returns CDR1 SGHTS and CDR2 YDEGEE. The V gene lost 6 bases and the J gene lost 1 base, with 14 bases spanning the gap. This CDR3 has 16 amino acids.

V and J are TRBV9 and TRBJ2-5; possible D gene TRBD2, 5 bases. This CDR3 has 17 amino acids. V gave up 0 bases and J gave up 3 bases, with 18 bases separating them. The germline gives CDR1 SGDLS, CDR2 YYNGEE. CDR3 sequence: CASSVGPGPTGEETQYF. The CDR3 coding sequence is TGTGCCAGCAGCGTAGGCCCCGGGCCTACCGGGGAAGAGACCCAGTACTTC. The full variable domain, its missing parts supplied by reference TRBV9 and TRBJ2-5, is DSGVTQTPKHLITATGQRVTLRCSPRSGDLSVYWYQQSLDQGLQFLIQYYNGEERAKGNILERFSAQQFPDLHSELNLSSLELGDSALYFCASSVGPGPTGEETQYFGPGTRLLVL.